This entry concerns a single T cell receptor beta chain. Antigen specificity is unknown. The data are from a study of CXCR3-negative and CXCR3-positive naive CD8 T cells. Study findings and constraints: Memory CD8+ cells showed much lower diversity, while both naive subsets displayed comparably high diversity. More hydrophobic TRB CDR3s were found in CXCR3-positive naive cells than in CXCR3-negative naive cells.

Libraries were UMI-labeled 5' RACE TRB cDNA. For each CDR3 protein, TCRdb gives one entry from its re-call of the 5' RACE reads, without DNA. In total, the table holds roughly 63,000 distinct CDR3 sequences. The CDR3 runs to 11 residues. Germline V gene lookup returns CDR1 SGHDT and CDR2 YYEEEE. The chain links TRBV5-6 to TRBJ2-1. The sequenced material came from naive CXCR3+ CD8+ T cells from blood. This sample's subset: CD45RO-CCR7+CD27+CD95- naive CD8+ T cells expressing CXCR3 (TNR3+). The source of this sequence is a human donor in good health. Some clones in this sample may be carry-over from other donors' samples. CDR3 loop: CASSLGYEQFF.